Described below is a single TCR beta chain sequence and its context. The data belong to a study of CD8 T cells in ankylosing spondylitis. TCRdb re-analysed the 5' RACE reads in MiXCR, keeping a single row per CDR3 protein. This table has 200,000 to 250,000 distinct CDR3 sequences, roughly a third appearing once. The V and J ends lost 4 bases and 7 bases respectively, with 10 bases between them. Germline CDR1 SQVTM, CDR2 ANQGSEA. This CDR3 has 11 residues. The sample consisted of blood, either unsorted or a sorted T cell fraction (not recorded which). This TCR came from a male donor with ankylosing spondylitis or in good health (not recorded which). The chain uses TRBV29-1 and TRBJ1-1; D is ambiguous. CDR3 sequence reads: CSVVGGLEAFF. CDR3 DNA: TGCAGCGTTGTGGGCGGCCTTGAAGCTTTCTTT. The whole variable domain, remainder taken from reference TRBV29-1 and TRBJ1-1, is SAVISQKPSRDICQRGTSLTIQCQVDSQVTMMFWYRQQPGQSLTLIATANQGSEATYESGFVIDKFPISRPNLTFSTLTVSNMSPEDSSIYLCSVVGGLEAFFGQGTRLTVV.